This T cell receptor (beta chain) was sequenced for a study of molecular identifiers for immune sequencing clone quantification. MiXCR was run by TCRdb on the PCR reads, yielding one entry per CDR3 protein. The sample carries about 300,000 distinct CDR3 sequences, about 22% recorded once. In germline, CDR1 is LGHNA, CDR2 YSLEER. V was cut by 1 base and J by 2 bases, with 6 bases left in between. This CDR3 region has 13 residues. The TCR sequence derives from a human donor in good health. Some libraries in this study had Jurkat cell RNA spiked in. Sequencing was done on a sample of naive CD8+ T cells from blood, with Jurkat cell RNA spiked in. Subset specified: FACS-sorted CD8+CD4-CCR7+CD45RA+ naive T cells. This rearrangement joins TRBV4-3 to TRBJ2-7; the D gene is possibly TRBD2 (5 bases). CDR3 DNA: TGCGCCAGCAGCCAAGCGGGGACCTACGAGCAGTACTTC. Residues: CASSQAGTYEQYF.